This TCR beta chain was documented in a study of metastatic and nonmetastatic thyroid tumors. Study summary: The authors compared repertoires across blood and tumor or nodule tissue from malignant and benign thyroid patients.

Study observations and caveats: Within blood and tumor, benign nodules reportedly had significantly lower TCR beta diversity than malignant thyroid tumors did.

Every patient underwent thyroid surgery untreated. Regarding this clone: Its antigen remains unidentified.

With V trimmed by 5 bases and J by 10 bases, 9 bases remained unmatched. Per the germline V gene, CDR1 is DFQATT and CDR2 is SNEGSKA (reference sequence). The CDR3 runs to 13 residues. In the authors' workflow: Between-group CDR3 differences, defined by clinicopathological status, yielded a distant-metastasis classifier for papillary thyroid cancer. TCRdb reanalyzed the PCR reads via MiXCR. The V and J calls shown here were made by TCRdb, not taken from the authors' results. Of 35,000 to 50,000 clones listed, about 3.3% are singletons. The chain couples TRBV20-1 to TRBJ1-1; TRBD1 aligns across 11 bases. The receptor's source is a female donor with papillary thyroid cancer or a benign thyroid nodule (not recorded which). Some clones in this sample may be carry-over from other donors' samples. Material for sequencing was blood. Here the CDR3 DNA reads TGCAGTGCTCCAAGAGGACAGGGGGCGGGAGCTTTCTTT. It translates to CSAPRGQGAGAFF.